The following is a TCR beta chain sequence with its context. Its specificity is unknown. TCRdb's table, derived via immunoSEQ multiplex PCR, lists solely in-frame clones and lacks some. The sample contains about 86,000 clones, around 90% of which appear only once. This CDR3 region has 12 residues. The V gene lost 4 bases and the J gene lost 6 bases, with 8 bases spanning the gap. Germline values: CDR1 SGHNT, CDR2 YENEEA. The data are from a study of OX40 agonist ivuxolimab in advanced cancers. About the study: Patients were 82.7% male with ages roughly 23 to 85, mean roughly 55.

General study results and limits: On average, a greater number of expanded clones characterised CD8+ T cells relative to CD4+. With doses of 0.1 to 3.0 mg/kg, CD4+ and CD8+ blood T cells had undergone clonal expansion by week 6.

The sequence derives from an adult with an advanced solid tumor such as melanoma, head and neck, liver or kidney cancer. The chain links TRBV11-3 to TRBJ2-3; TRBD2 is a possible D gene (5 bases). Sample: CD4+ or CD8+ T cells sorted from blood, taken in a trial of the OX40 agonist ivuxolimab. CDR3 bases: TGTGCCAGCAGCTCGTCGGGGGATACGCAGTATTTT. This sequence encodes CASSSSGDTQYF.